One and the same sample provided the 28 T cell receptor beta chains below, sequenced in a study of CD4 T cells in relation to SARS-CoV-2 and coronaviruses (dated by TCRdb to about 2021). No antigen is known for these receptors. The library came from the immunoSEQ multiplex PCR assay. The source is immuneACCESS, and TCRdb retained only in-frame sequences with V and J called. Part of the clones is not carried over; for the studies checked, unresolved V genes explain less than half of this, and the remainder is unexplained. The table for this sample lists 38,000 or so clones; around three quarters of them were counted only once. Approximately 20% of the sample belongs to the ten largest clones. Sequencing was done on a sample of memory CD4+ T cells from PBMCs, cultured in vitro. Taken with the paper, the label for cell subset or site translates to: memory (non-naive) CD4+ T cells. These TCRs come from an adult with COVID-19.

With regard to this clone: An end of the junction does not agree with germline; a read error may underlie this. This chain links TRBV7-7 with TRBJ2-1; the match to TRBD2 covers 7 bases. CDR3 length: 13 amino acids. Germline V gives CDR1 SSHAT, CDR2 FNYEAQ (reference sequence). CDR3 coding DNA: TGTGCTAGCAGCGCGGGACTATACAATGAGCAGTTCTTC. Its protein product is CASSAGLYNEQFF.

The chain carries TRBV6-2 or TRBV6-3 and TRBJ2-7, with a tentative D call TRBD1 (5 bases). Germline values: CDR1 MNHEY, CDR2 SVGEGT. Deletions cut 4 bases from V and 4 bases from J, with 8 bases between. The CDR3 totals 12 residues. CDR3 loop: CASSSGFYEQYF. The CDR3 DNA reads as TGTGCCAGCAGTTCAGGGTTTTACGAGCAGTACTTC.

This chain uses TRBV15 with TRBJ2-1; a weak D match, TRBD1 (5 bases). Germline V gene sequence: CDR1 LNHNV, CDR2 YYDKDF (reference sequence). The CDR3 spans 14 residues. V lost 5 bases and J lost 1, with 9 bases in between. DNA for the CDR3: TGTGCCACCAGCCTGGGGCAGTCCTACAATGAGCAGTTCTTC. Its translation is CATSLGQSYNEQFF.

This CDR3 is CASRSGQGGKTEAFF. The CDR3 coding sequence is TGTGCCAGCAGATCCGGACAGGGAGGGAAAACTGAAGCTTTCTTT. V is TRBV28 and J is TRBJ1-1; TRBD1 agrees at 8 bases. V trimming: 6 bases; J trimming: 5 bases; junction bases outside the gene matches: 11. The CDR3 extends over 15 amino acids. Germline V lookup: CDR1 MDHEN, CDR2 SYDVKM.

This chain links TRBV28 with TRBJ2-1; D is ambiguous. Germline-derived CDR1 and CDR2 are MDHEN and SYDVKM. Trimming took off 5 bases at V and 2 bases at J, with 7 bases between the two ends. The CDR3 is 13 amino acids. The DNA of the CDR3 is TGTGCCAGCAGTACTGGGCCCTACAATGAGCAGTTCTTC. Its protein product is CASSTGPYNEQFF.

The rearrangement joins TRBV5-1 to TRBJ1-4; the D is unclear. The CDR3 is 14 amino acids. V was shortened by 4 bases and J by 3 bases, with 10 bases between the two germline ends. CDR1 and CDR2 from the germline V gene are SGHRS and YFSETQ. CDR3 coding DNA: TGCGCCAGCAGCCCTCAGCCATCTAATGAAAAACTGTTTTTT. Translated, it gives CASSPQPSNEKLFF.

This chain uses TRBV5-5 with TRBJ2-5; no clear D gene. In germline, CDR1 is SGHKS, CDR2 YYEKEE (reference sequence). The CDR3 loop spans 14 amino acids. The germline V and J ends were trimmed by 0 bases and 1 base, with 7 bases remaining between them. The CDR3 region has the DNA TGTGCCAGCAGCTTGGAGCTGGGCCAAGAGACCCAGTACTTC. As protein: CASSLELGQETQYF.

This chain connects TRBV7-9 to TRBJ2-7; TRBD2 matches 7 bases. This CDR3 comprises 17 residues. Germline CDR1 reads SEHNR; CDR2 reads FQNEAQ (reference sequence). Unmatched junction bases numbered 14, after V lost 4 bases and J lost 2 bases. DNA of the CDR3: TGTGCCAGCAGCTCCCCCTCGTCTCCAGCGGGACCCTACGAGCAGTACTTC. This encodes CASSSPSSPAGPYEQYF.

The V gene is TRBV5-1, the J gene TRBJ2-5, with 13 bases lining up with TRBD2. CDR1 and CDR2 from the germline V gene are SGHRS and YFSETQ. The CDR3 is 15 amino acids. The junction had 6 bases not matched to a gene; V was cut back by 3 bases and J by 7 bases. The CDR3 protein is CASSSGLAGAGTQYF. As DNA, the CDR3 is TGCGCCAGCAGCTCTGGACTAGCGGGAGCGGGGACCCAGTACTTC.

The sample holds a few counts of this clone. The CDR3 DNA sequence: TGCGCCAGCAGCTTGGAGGTCGGCTTCGGTCGAATGGCTAATGAAAAACTGTTTTTT. Translation gives CASSLEVGFGRMANEKLFF. This sequence joins TRBV5-1 and TRBJ1-4, with unresolved D. V gave up 0 bases and J gave up 3 bases, with 21 bases separating them. The germline V gene encodes CDR1 SGHRS and CDR2 YFSETQ. This CDR3 comprises 19 residues.

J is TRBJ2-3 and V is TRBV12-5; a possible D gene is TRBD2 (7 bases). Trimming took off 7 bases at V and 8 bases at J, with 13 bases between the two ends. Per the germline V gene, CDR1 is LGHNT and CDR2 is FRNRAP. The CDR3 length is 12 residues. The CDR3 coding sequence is TGTGCTAGTGTCTCAGGGGAGGGTACGCAGTATTTT. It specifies CASVSGEGTQYF.

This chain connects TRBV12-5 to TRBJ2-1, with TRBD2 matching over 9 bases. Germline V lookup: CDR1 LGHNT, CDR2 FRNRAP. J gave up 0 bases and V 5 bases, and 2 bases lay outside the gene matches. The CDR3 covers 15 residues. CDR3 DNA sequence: TGTGCTAGTGGTCTAGCGGGAAGCTCCTACAATGAGCAGTTCTTC. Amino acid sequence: CASGLAGSSYNEQFF. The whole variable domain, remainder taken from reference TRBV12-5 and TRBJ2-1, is DARVTQTPRHKVTEMGQEVTMRCQPILGHNTVFWYRQTMMQGLELLAYFRNRAPLDDSGMPKDRFSAEMPDATLATLKIQPSEPRDSAVYFCASGLAGSSYNEQFFGPGTRLTVL.

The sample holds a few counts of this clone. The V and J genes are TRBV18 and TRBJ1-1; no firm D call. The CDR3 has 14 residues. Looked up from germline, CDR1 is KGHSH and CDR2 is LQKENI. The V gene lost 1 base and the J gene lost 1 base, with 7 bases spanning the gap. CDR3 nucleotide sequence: TGTGCCAGCTCACCACAGGTCACGAACACTGAAGCTTTCTTT. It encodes CASSPQVTNTEAFF.

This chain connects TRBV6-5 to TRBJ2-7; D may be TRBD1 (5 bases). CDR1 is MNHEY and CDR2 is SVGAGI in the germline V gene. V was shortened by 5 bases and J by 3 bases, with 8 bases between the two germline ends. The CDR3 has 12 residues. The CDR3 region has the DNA TGTGCCAGCAGTCCAAGGGGCTACGAGCAGTACTTC. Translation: CASSPRGYEQYF.

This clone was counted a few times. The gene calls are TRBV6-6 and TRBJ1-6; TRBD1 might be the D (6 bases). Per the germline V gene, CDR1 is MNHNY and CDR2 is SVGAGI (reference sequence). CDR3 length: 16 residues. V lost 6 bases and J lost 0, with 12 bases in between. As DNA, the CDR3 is TGTGCCAGCAGCTCCGGACAGAGCTCCTATAATTCACCCCTCCACTTT. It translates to CASSSGQSSYNSPLHF.

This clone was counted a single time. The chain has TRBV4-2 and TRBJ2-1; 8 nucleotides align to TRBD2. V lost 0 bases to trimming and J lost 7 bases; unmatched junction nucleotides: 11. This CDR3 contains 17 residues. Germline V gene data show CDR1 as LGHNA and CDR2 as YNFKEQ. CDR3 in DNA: TGTGCCAGCAGCCAAGACCGGATTAGCGGGACTGCAAATGAGCAGTTCTTC. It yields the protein CASSQDRISGTANEQFF.

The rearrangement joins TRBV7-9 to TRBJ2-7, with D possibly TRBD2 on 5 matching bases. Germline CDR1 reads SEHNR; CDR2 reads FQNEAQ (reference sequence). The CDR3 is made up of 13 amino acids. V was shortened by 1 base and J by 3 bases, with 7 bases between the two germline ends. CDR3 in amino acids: CASSLGGYYEQYF. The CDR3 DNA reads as TGTGCCAGCAGCTTAGGAGGGTACTACGAGCAGTACTTC.

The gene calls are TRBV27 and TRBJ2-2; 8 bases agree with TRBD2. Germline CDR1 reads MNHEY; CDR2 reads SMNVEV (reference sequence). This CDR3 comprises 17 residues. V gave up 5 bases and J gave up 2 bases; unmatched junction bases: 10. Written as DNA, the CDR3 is TGTGCCAGCAGTGACGGACTAGCTGCCATTAACACCGGGGAGCTGTTTTTT. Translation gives CASSDGLAAINTGELFF.

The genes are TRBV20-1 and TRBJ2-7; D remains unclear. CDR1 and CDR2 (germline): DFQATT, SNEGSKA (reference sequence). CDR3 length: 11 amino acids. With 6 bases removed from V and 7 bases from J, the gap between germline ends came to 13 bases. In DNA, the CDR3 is TGCAGTGCCCAGGTGGGATGGGAGCAGTACTTC. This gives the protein CSAQVGWEQYF.

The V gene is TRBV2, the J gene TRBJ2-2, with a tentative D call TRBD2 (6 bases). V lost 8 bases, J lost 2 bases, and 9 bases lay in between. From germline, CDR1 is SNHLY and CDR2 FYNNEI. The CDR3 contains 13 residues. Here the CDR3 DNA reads TGTGCCAGCGGGCGGGATAACACCGGGGAGCTGTTTTTT. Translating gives CASGRDNTGELFF.

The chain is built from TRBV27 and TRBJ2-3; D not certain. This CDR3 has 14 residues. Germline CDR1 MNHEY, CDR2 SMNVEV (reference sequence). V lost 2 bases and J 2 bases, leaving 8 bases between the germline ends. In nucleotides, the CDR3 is TGTGCCAGCAGTTTAAATCCTGTCACAGATACGCAGTATTTT. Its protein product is CASSLNPVTDTQYF.

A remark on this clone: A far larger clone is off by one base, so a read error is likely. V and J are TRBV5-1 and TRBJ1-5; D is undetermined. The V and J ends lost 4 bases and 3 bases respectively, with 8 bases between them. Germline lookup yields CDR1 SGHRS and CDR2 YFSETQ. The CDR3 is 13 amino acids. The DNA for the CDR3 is TGCGCCAGCAGCCAAGGGATCAATCAGCCCCAGCATTTT. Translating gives CASSQGINQPQHF.

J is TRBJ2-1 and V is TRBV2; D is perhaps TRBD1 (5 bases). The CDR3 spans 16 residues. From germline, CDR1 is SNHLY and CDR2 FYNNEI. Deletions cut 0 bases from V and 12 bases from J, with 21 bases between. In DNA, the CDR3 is TGTGCCAGCAGTGAAGCTCCCCGTGGGGCGGAGAGGACGCAGTTCTTC. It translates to CASSEAPRGAERTQFF.

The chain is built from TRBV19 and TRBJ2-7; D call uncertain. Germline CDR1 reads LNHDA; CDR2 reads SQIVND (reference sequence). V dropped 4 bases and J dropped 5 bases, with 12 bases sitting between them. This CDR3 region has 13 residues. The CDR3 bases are TGTGCCAGTAGTACACCTAACGGAGACGAGCAGTACTTC. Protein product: CASSTPNGDEQYF.

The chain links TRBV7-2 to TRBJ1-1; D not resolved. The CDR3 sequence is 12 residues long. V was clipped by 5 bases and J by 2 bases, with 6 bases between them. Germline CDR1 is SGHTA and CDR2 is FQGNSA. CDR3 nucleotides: TGTGCCAGCAGCCCGACCAACACTGAAGCTTTCTTT. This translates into CASSPTNTEAFF. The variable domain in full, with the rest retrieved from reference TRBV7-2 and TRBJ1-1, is GAGVSQSPSNKVTEKGKDVELRCDPISGHTALYWYRQSLGQGLEFLIYFQGNSAPDKSGLPSDRFSAERTGGSVSTLTIQRTQQEDSAVYLCASSPTNTEAFFGQGTRLTVV.

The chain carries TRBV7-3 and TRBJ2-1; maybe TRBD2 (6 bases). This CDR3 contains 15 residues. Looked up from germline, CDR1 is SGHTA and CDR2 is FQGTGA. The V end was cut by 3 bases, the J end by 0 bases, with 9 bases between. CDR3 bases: TGTGCCAGCAGCTTTGCGGGGAGCTCCTACAATGAGCAGTTCTTC. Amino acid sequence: CASSFAGSSYNEQFF.

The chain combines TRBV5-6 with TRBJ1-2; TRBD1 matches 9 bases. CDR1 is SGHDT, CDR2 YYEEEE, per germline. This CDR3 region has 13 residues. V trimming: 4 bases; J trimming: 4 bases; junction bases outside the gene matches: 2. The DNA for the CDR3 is TGTGCCAGCAGCACGACAGGGGGCTATGGCTACACCTTC. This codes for CASSTTGGYGYTF.

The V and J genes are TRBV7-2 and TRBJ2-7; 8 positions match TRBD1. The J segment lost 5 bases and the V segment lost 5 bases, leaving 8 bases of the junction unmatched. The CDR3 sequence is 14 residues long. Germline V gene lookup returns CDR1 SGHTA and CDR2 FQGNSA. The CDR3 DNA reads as TGTGCCAGCAGCCCCCGACAGGGGTGGAACGAGCAGTACTTC. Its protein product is CASSPRQGWNEQYF.